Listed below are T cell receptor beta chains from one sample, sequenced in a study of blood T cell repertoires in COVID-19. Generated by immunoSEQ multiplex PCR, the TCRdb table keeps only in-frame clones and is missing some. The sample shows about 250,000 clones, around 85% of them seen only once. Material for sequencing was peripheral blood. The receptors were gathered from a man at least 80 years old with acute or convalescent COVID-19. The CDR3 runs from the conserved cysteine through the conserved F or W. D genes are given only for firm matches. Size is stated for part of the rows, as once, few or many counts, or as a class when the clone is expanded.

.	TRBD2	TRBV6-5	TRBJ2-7	TGTGCCAGCAGTTACTTTAGCGGGATAAGGTACGAGCAGTACTTC	CASSYFSGIRYEQYF
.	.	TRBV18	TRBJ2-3	TGTGCCAGCTCACCACCTAAGGGAGCGGCAGATACGCAGTATTTT	CASSPPKGAADTQYF
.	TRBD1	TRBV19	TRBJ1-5	TGTGCCAGTAATCCGGGACAGGGGGCTTATCAGCCCCAGCATTTT	CASNPGQGAYQPQHF
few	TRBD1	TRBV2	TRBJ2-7	TGTGCCAGCAGCCTACACCGGGACAGGGTGGCCGAGCAGTACTTC	CASSLHRDRVAEQYF
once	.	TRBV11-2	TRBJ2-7	TGTGCCAGCAGCTTAGCCATCGCCGGTACCCGCACGCACGAGCAGTACTTC	CASSLAIAGTRTHEQYF
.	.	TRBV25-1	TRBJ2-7	TGTGCCAGCAGTGAATATAGATTTTACGAGCAGTACTTC	CASSEYRFYEQYF
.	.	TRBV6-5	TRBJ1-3	TGTGCCAGCACAATTAAGGGAGGAGCTGGAAACACCATATATTTT	CASTIKGGAGNTIYF
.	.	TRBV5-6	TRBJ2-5	TGTGCCAGCAGCTTACAGGGAAAGGGTCGCAGTCAAGAGACCCAGTACTTC	CASSLQGKGRSQETQYF
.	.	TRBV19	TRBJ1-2	TGTGCCAGTACCGTAGACAGCAGCTATGGCTACACCTTC	CASTVDSSYGYTF
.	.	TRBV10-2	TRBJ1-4	TGCGCCAGCAGTGCAGCGGTTACTAATGAAAAACTGTTTTTT	CASSAAVTNEKLFF
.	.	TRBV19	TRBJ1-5	TGTGCCAGTAGTATTAATAGCAATCAGCCGAAGGAACCCCAGCATTTT	CASSINSNQPKEPQHF
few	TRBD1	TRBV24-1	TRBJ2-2	TGTGCCACCAGTGATCGGACAGGGAGAGCGGCCGGGGAGCTGTTTTTT	CATSDRTGRAAGELFF
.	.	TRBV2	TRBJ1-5	TGTGCCAGCAGTGAAGGTGAGATGCAGCCCCAGCATTTT	CASSEGEMQPQHF
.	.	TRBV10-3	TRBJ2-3	TGTGCCACTTCTACCACAGATACGCAGTATTTT	CATSTTDTQYF
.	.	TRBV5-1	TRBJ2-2	TGCGCCAGCAGCTTGGTGGCGGTAGCGGCGGGGCGGGGGGAGCTGTTTTTT	CASSLVAVAAGRGELFF
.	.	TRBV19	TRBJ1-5	TGTGCCAGTAGTCCAACAGGGTTGGCCCAGCCCCAGCATTTT	CASSPTGLAQPQHF
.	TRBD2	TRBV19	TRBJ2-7	TGTGCCAGTAGTATTCGGGAGGGCTTCTACGAGCAGTACTTC	CASSIREGFYEQYF
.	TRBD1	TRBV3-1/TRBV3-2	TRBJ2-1	TGTGCCAGCAGCCAAGGGACAGGCTCCTACAATGAGCAGTTCTTC	CASSQGTGSYNEQFF
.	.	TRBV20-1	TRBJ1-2	TGCGTCTCGACATGGAACTATGGCTACACCTTC	CVSTWNYGYTF
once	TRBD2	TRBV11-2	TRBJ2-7	TGTGCCAGCAGCCGTAGACTAGCGGGAGGGCCAACGTACGAGCAGTACTTC	CASSRRLAGGPTYEQYF
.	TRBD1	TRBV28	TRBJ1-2	TGTGCCAGCAGACAGATTTTGGGTGCCGGGGACAGGGACTTTAACTATGGCTACACCTTC	CASRQILGAGDRDFNYGYTF
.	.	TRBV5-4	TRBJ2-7	TGTGCCAGCAGCCCCAAAGCTAGGTATAGCTCCTACGAGCAGTACTTC	CASSPKARYSSYEQYF
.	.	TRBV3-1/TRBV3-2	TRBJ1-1	TGTGCCTCCGCGGATGTCGCGATGAACACTGAAGCTTTCTTT	CASADVAMNTEAFF
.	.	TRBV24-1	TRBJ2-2	TGTGCCACCAGTGATTTGGCGTCAGGGAAGGGGGAGCTGTTTTTT	CATSDLASGKGELFF
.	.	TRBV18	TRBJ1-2	TGTGCCAGCTCACCACCCTCCGGTGGCTATGGCTACACCTTC	CASSPPSGGYGYTF
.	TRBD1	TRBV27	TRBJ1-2	TGTGCCAGCAGTTCTTGGACAGGGGAGAACTATGGCTACACCTTC	CASSSWTGENYGYTF
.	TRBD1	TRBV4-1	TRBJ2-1	TGCGCCAGCAGCCAAGATCCGACAGGGGGCTCCAATGAGCAGTTCTTC	CASSQDPTGGSNEQFF
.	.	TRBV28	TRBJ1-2	TGTGCCAGCAGTTCGGGCTCCCGGGGGAACTATGGCTACACCTTC	CASSSGSRGNYGYTF
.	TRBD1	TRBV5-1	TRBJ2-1	TGCGCCAGCAGCTTGTCAGGGGGAAGGACGGACAATGAGCAGTTCTTC	CASSLSGGRTDNEQFF
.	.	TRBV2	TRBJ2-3	TGTGCCAGCAGTGAAGGAGTGAATACGCAGTATTTT	CASSEGVNTQYF
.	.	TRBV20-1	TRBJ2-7	TGCAGTGCTAGACGAGGATTGACGATGTACTTC	CSARRGLTMYF
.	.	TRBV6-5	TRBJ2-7	TGTGCCAGCAGTTACAGGGAGTCTTACGAGCAGTACTTC	CASSYRESYEQYF
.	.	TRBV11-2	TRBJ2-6	TGTGCCAGCAGCTCCCGGTTCTCTGGGGCCAACGTCCTGACTTTC	CASSSRFSGANVLTF
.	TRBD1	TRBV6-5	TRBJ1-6	TGTGCCAGCACCGGACAGGGTTATAATTCACCCCTCCACTTT	CASTGQGYNSPLHF
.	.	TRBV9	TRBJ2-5	TGTGCCAGCAGTCGACTAGTCTGGGAGACCCAGTACTTC	CASSRLVWETQYF
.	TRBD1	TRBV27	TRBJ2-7	TGTGCCAGCAGTTTAAGGCCGGGACAGGGCTACGAGCAGTACTTC	CASSLRPGQGYEQYF
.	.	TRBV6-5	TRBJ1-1	TGTGCCAGCAGTTCCCAGGGCACTGAAGCTTTCTTT	CASSSQGTEAFF
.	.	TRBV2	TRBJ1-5	TGTGCCAGCAGGCCTTCCGTGACAGGCGGTGGTCAGCCCCAGCATTTT	CASRPSVTGGGQPQHF
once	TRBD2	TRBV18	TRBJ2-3	TGTGCCAGCTCACCGGCCAGCGGGAGGCGTGGGACAGATACGCAGTATTTT	CASSPASGRRGTDTQYF
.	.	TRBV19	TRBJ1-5	TGTGCCAGTAGCCCGGGAGTTAGACATCAGCCCCAGCATTTT	CASSPGVRHQPQHF
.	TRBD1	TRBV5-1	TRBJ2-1	TGCGCCAGCACTTTGGGACAGGGACCCTACAATGAGCAGTTCTTC	CASTLGQGPYNEQFF
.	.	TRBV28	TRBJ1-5	TGTGCCAGCAGTTTCCCCCCGTGGGGGCGGCAGCCCCAGCATTTT	CASSFPPWGRQPQHF
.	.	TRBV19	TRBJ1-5	TGTGCCAGTCAAAGGGGGGGCTATCAGCCCCAGCATTTT	CASQRGGYQPQHF
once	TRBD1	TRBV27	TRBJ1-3	TGTGCCAGCAGTCGGACAGGGCCTGGAAACACCATATATTTT	CASSRTGPGNTIYF
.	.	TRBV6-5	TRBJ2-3	TGTGCCAGCATTAAGCAGGGGATGCGTCCAGATACGCAGTATTTT	CASIKQGMRPDTQYF
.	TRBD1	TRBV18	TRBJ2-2	TGTGCCAGCTCAAAAGGGACAGCGCTTGGCACCGGGGAGCTGTTTTTT	CASSKGTALGTGELFF
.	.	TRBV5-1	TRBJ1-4	TGCGCCAGCAGCCTGACCCAGGGTAATGAAAAACTGTTTTTT	CASSLTQGNEKLFF